This T cell receptor beta chain was identified during a study of regulatory T cells in long-lasting Graves disease (dated by TCRdb to about 2021). At the level of the whole study: Newly diagnosed Graves' disease patients had taken antithyroid drugs for less than 3 months. A total of about 35 samples underwent TCR sequencing, from some 13 patients with persistent Graves' disease and some 20 patients with newly diagnosed Graves' disease. The study took place in China and was registered as a clinical trial. Persistent Graves' disease patients were compared with newly diagnosed Graves' disease patients by peripheral blood TCR sequencing and RNA sequencing.

Libraries were constructed by multiplex PCR. Sequencing used an Illumina HiSeq 4000. To build TCR beta libraries, CDR3 regions were amplified by Arm-PCR using iRepertoire HTBI primers. Before sequencing, the PCR products went through gel purification. Turning to the authors' computational methods: Gene usage analysis of CDR3 amino acid clonotypes used the approximately 62 TRBV and 12 to 15 TRBJ segments found across samples. Filtered high-quality paired reads were merged into contigs using COPE and FqMerger. BLAST was used to align contigs to the IMGT TRBV, TRBD and TRBJ reference genes, and CDR3 was defined following IMGT. Any clonotype with a frequency above 0.1% was classified as a highly expanded clone. Repertoire diversity was measured by Shannon entropy, and V-J evenness by the Gini coefficient. Public clonotypes were defined as clonotypes shared by more than one individual. The public sequencing data were trimmed at Q25 with fastp and processed into clonotypes with MiXCR by TCRdb, which kept only in-frame beta chains. Identical CDR3 protein sequences are pooled into one entry, listed with their most common genes and DNA. What appears here as the V and J calls and clone size reflects TCRdb's work, not the paper's. The table for this sample lists fewer than 550,000 distinct CDR3 sequences; roughly 15% of them were counted only once. The top ten clonotypes cover 20% to 25% of the sample.

Study-wide findings and limitations: TRBV28, TRBJ1-2 and TRBJ2-5 were preferentially used in persistent disease, while TRBV20-1 and TRBJ2-1 were favored in newly diagnosed disease. Only the TCR beta chain was sequenced and analyzed. The small sample size was acknowledged by the authors as a limitation that may reduce accuracy. Patients with persistent disease shared more public clonotypes (approximately 2,500) than newly diagnosed patients did (about 1,000). Peripheral blood alone was examined, since thyroid tissue, which constituted the primary lesion, could not be accessed. Compared with newly diagnosed patients, patients with persistent Graves' disease had lower TCR Shannon entropy and fewer highly expanded clones, which suggests clonal expansion.

This clonotype was picked up many times. Its antigen specificity is not known. Within one base of it there is no much larger clone, and no base qualities were kept. The label giving this sample's time point can be read as: newly diagnosed GD, antithyroid drugs for less than 3 months. For both TCR sequencing and RNA sequencing, RNA was extracted from PBMCs in TRIzol. The diagnosis of Graves' disease followed American Thyroid Association guidelines. Patients for the study were recruited at an endocrinology department in Xi'an, China. Each patient gave approximately 9.7 milliliters of peripheral blood, collected in an EDTA anticoagulant tube. Ficoll Paque Plus density gradient separation was used to isolate PBMCs, and no further T cell sorting was done. An Agilent 2100 Bioanalyzer and agarose gel were used to assess RNA quality, and a NanoDrop 2000 was used to measure RNA concentration. The CDR3, from cysteine to phenylalanine, totals 12 residues. Only the CDR3 part of the read is kept: 36 bases, read in frame from the first base. Ends trimmed: V by 6 bases, J by 3 bases; bases unmatched to a gene: 1. The germline V gene encodes CDR1 MNHNS and CDR2 SASEGT.

The sample was also reused in another study, on T cells in Graves' hyperthyroidism and ophthalmopathy. As the second paper documents: Stable Graves' hyperthyroidism was defined as no progression to ophthalmopathy during 18 months of follow-up. Hyperthyroidism patients were newly diagnosed, with disease duration under 2 months, and aged 18 to 65 years. Patients with uncontrolled infections, other autoimmune diseases, pregnancy or lactation were excluded. Diagnoses were established on the basis of clinical symptoms, serum thyroxine and TRAb, thyroid ultrasound, and orbital computed tomography. The first round of RT-PCR for the TCR CDR3 was performed with the HTBI primer set and the Qiagen OneStep RT-PCR kit. Most expanded thyroid clonotypes (frequency above 0.001) were also found in blood, which suggests that blood repertoires may mirror thyroid immune responses. Ophthalmopathy was separated from stable hyperthyroidism by a 13 V-J signature model, with over 85% sensitivity and approximately 84% specificity obtained in cross-validation and 80%/75% obtained in testing. In validation, the model predicted progression to ophthalmopathy a median of about 6.5 months before onset, with roughly 70% sensitivity and roughly 72% specificity. To identify distinguishing TCR V-J signatures, a discovery cohort of 90 to 100 patients was used, comprising some 45 with Graves' ophthalmopathy and around 60 with stable Graves' hyperthyroidism. Prospective prediction of ophthalmopathy was tested in an independent validation cohort consisting of fewer than 20 hyperthyroidism patients and approximately 16 patients who later progressed to ophthalmopathy. The 75 to 100 discovery patients were randomly split 7:3 into training and test sets. In addition, the study compared T-cell repertoires in thyroid tissue and in blood from about 6 Graves' hyperthyroidism patients. Following sampling, methimazole starting at 30 mg daily was given to hyperthyroidism patients, and high-dose intravenous methylprednisolone was given to ophthalmopathy patients. Libraries were constructed in a second round of multiplex PCR, after which size selection and purification were performed. Sequencing of the libraries was done on an Illumina HiSeq2000 using paired-end 100 bp reads. SOAPnuke was used to process the raw data, removing reads that contained adapters or uncalled bases, had a mean Phred below 15, or lacked an exact match to the constant primer or identifier. COPE v1.2.5 was used to merge the high-quality paired reads, and each unique nucleotide sequence was defined as a clonotype. MiTCR v1.1 was used to align clonotypes to the IMGT TRBV, TRBD and TRBJ reference segments. Only V-J combinations with frequency above 0.0001, covering about 99% of repertoires, were analysed. A TCS score was defined as the ratio of F50 (clonal expansion) to E x V (chaos), with BLOSUM62-based TCRdist applied between CDR3 peptides within each V-J. Welch's t-statistics and random forest reduced around 550 V-J features to 13, which were used in a naive Bayes classifier (R e1071). No statistical method was used to set the sample size in advance, and investigators knew the group allocation. TCR Vbeta CDR3 sequencing of around 130 peripheral blood samples (under 45 ophthalmopathy, roughly 74 hyperthyroidism and about 17 progressor patients) is reported in the paper.

Sequences were derived from peripheral blood mononuclear cells (PBMCs), sampled at new diagnosis, from a patient treated with antithyroid drugs. The clonotype was recovered from a woman between 18 and 29 years old with Graves disease. Donor details come from another sample of the same person, matched by shared clones. This sequence uses TRBV6-1 and TRBJ1-1; 7 central bases correspond to TRBD1. In nucleotides, the sequence is TGTGCCAGCAGGCAGGGGGACACTGAAGCTTTCTTT. Translation gives CASRQGDTEAFF.